Below, 27 T cell receptor beta chains from the same sample are listed, as sequenced in a study of cytomegalovirus exposure and HLA in healthy donors. The PCR employed 60 Vbeta primers together with 13 Jbeta primers. Generated by immunoSEQ multiplex PCR, the TCRdb table keeps only in-frame clones and is missing some. Altogether just over 150,000 clones are present, 75% to 90% being singletons, with the ten largest covering around 6.9%. Sequencing used PBMCs. The receptors stem from a male donor in good health and CMV-seropositive.

Regarding this clone: Its ends do not fully match the called genes, so a read error is possible. The chain has TRBV7-2 and TRBJ2-1, with 9 bases identical to TRBD2. Germline V CDR1 and CDR2: SGHTA, FQGNSA. The CDR3 is 15 residues long. The CDR3 coding sequence is TGTGCCAGCAGCATAGCGGGAGACTTCTACAATGAGCAGTTCTTC. It is translated as CASSIAGDFYNEQFF.

V and J are TRBV6-5 and TRBJ1-5, with TRBD1 as a possible D gene (6 bases). The length of the CDR3 is 15 residues. Germline assignment: CDR1 MNHEY and CDR2 SVGAGI. Deletions cut 0 bases from V and 3 bases from J, with 9 bases between. CDR3 protein: CASSYSQGPNQPQHF. CDR3 nucleotide sequence: TGTGCCAGCAGTTACTCACAGGGACCCAATCAGCCCCAGCATTTT.

This chain uses TRBV27 with TRBJ2-5; TRBD2 agrees at 12 bases. CDR3 length: 14 amino acids. With V trimmed by 8 bases and J by 5 bases, 6 bases remained unmatched. Germline CDR1 and CDR2: MNHEY and SMNVEV (reference sequence). CDR3 in DNA: TGTGCCAGCGGGCCTAGCGGGAGGGCCGAGACCCAGTACTTC. The encoded protein is CASGPSGRAETQYF.

V gene TRBV7-9 combines with J gene TRBJ2-1, with TRBD2 identical over 9 bases. With V trimmed by 2 bases and J by 5 bases, 13 bases remained unmatched. Germline CDR1 reads SEHNR; CDR2 reads FQNEAQ (reference sequence). CDR3 size: 18 residues. The CDR3, as DNA: TGTGCCAGCAGCTTACCCCCTCGGCTAGCGGGAAAACACAATGAGCAGTTCTTC. Translation gives CASSLPPRLAGKHNEQFF.

The genes are TRBV19 and TRBJ2-7; 10 bases align to TRBD2. V lost 1 base, J lost 3 bases, and 9 bases stayed unmatched. Germline V gene sequence: CDR1 LNHDA, CDR2 SQIVND (reference sequence). The CDR3 has 17 residues. CDR3 nucleotides: TGTGCCAGTAGTATAGCTACTAGCGGGGTGGAGATCTACGAGCAGTACTTC. It translates to CASSIATSGVEIYEQYF.

The V and J genes are TRBV6-1 and TRBJ1-2; 7 bases fit TRBD1. Germline CDR1 and CDR2: MNHNS and SASEGT. The CDR3 has 15 amino acids. Trimming removed 6 bases from V and 6 bases from J; junction bases left unmatched: 13. The CDR3 bases are TGTGCCAGCAGCAAAGGCCAAGGGGGCGTTAATGGCTACACCTTC. This gives the protein CASSKGQGGVNGYTF.

V gene TRBV14 combines with J gene TRBJ1-1; D is ambiguous. Germline V gene sequence: CDR1 SGHDN, CDR2 FVKESK. The CDR3 has 13 amino acids. V was shortened by 5 bases and J by 1 base, with 8 bases between the two germline ends. The CDR3 sequence: CASSVQPNTEAFF. The CDR3 nucleotides read TGTGCCAGCAGCGTACAGCCGAACACTGAAGCTTTCTTT.

This chain uses TRBV7-6 with TRBJ1-5; D not resolved. Germline V gene sequence: CDR1 SGHVS, CDR2 FNYEAQ. The CDR3 runs 13 residues. The V gene lost 3 bases and the J gene lost 5 bases, with 8 bases spanning the gap. Here the CDR3 DNA reads TGTGCCAGCAGCTTCTGGAGTGATCAGCCCCAGCATTTT. This translates into CASSFWSDQPQHF.

The rearrangement uses TRBV28 and TRBJ2-7, with 8 positions matching TRBD1. The germline CDR1 and CDR2 sequences are MDHEN and SYDVKM. The CDR3 has 14 amino acids. The J segment lost 7 bases and the V segment lost 6 bases, leaving 11 bases of the junction unmatched. CDR3 residues: CASSPGQGSGEQYF. CDR3 coding DNA: TGTGCCAGCAGCCCTGGACAGGGCTCGGGGGAGCAGTACTTC.

The chain couples TRBV11-2 to TRBJ2-7; 7 bases agree with TRBD2. Germline V lookup: CDR1 SGHAT, CDR2 FQNNGV. V shed 4 bases, J shed 3 bases, and the junction held 15 bases outside the gene matches. CDR3 length: 17 residues. The CDR3 DNA follows: TGTGCCAGCAGCTCCGGGCTACAAGCGGGAAAGATCTACGAGCAGTACTTC. This codes for CASSSGLQAGKIYEQYF.

The rearrangement joins TRBV10-3 to TRBJ2-7, with D maybe TRBD2 (6 bases). This CDR3 contains 12 residues. Trimming removed 5 bases at V and 3 bases at J, with 8 bases between. Germline loops: CDR1 ENHRY, CDR2 SYGVKD. The CDR3, as DNA: TGTGCCATCAGTAAGACTAGCTACGAGCAGTACTTC. As protein: CAISKTSYEQYF.

This clone has just a few counts. This chain links TRBV7-6 with TRBJ1-2; TRBD1 matches at 9 bases. J lost 4 bases, V lost 4 bases, and 4 bases had no gene match. This CDR3 has 14 residues. Germline CDR1 SGHVS, CDR2 FNYEAQ. Here the CDR3 DNA reads TGTGCCAGCAGCTCACAGGGGGCCCTCTATGGCTACACCTTC. Translation: CASSSQGALYGYTF.

This chain uses TRBV7-9 with TRBJ2-1; TRBD2 agrees at 10 bases. V shed 5 bases, J shed 8 bases, and the junction held 6 bases outside the gene matches. CDR1 and CDR2 from the germline V gene are SEHNR and FQNEAQ (reference sequence). CDR3 length equals 14 residues. The CDR3 nucleotides are TGTGCCAGCAGCGGAGGACTAGCGGCAGATGAGCAGTTCTTC. It yields the protein CASSGGLAADEQFF.

This sequence joins TRBV19 and TRBJ2-1; 9 nucleotides match TRBD2. Trimming at V came to 7 bases and at J to 5 bases, leaving 9 bases not matched to a gene. CDR3 length equals 15 residues. Germline CDR1 LNHDA, CDR2 SQIVND (reference sequence). The CDR3 sequence: CASISGRSRNNEQFF. In nucleotides, the CDR3 is TGTGCCAGTATAAGCGGGAGGTCCCGGAACAATGAGCAGTTCTTC. Based on the CDR3 plus reference TRBV19 and TRBJ2-1, the full variable domain is DGGITQSPKYLFRKEGQNVTLSCEQNLNHDAMYWYRQDPGQGLRLIYYSQIVNDFQKGDIAEGYSVSREKKESFPLTVTSAQKNPTAFYLCASISGRSRNNEQFFGPGTRLTVL.

V and J are TRBV19 and TRBJ2-1; 12 nucleotides line up with TRBD2. CDR3 size: 16 residues. With 3 bases clipped from V and 7 bases from J, the junction kept 7 bases outside the gene matches. CDR1 and CDR2 (germline): LNHDA, SQIVND (reference sequence). CDR3 in amino acids: CASSIQTSGRTNEQFF. DNA for the CDR3: TGTGCCAGTAGTATCCAAACTAGCGGGAGGACGAATGAGCAGTTCTTC.

The gene calls are TRBV6-5 and TRBJ2-5; D is ambiguous. CDR1 is MNHEY, CDR2 SVGAGI, per germline. Trimming pared 6 bases from V and 2 bases from J, leaving 10 bases between. There are 13 residues in the CDR3. The CDR3 sequence is CASSRNQQETQYF. DNA for the CDR3: TGTGCCAGCAGCAGGAACCAGCAAGAGACCCAGTACTTC.

The chain carries TRBV18 and TRBJ1-6; 11 nucleotides agree with TRBD1. V shed 3 bases and J 5 bases; nucleotides not matched to a gene: 15. There are 20 residues in the CDR3. Germline V gene data show CDR1 as KGHSH and CDR2 as LQKENI. CDR3 region: CASSPLPGQGGQKHNSPLHF. CDR3 DNA sequence: TGTGCCAGCTCACCCCTACCGGGACAGGGGGGCCAAAAGCATAATTCACCCCTCCACTTT.

A single count supports this clone. An end of the junction does not agree with germline; a read error may underlie this. CDR3 loop: CASSRYRDRPSGADVLTF. The DNA of the CDR3 is TGTGCCAGCAGCCGATACCGGGACAGGCCCTCTGGGGCCGACGTCCTGACTTTC. The chain recombines TRBV7-9 with TRBJ2-6; 8 bases line up with TRBD1. Germline V gene lookup returns CDR1 SEHNR and CDR2 FQNEAQ (reference sequence). The CDR3 runs 18 residues.

The genes are TRBV7-8 and TRBJ1-1, with 8 bases identical to TRBD1. This CDR3 comprises 16 residues. V was clipped by 0 bases and J by 0 bases; unmatched bases: 3. CDR1 and CDR2 (germline): SGHVS, FQNEAQ. The CDR3, as DNA: TGTGCCAGCAGCTTAGCGAGACAGGGGATGAACACTGAAGCTTTCTTT. Its translation is CASSLARQGMNTEAFF.

V usage is TRBV6-5 and J usage is TRBJ2-7, with 9 bases matching TRBD1. Germline V lookup: CDR1 MNHEY, CDR2 SVGAGI. The CDR3 is made up of 15 amino acids. The V gene end was trimmed by 6 bases and the J gene end by 2 bases; junction bases not matched to a gene: 8. CDR3 protein: CASSLGQGFPYEQYF. The CDR3 DNA sequence: TGTGCCAGCAGCCTAGGACAGGGGTTTCCCTACGAGCAGTACTTC.

The chain has TRBV5-4 and TRBJ2-1, with a possible D match to TRBD1 (6 bases). CDR3 size: 13 residues. V was cut by 1 base and J by 8 bases, with 10 bases left in between. Per the germline V gene, CDR1 is SGHNT and CDR2 is YYREEE (reference sequence). CDR3 DNA: TGTGCCAGCAGCTTGATCTCAGGGGATGAGCAGTTCTTC. The encoded protein is CASSLISGDEQFF.

The chain carries TRBV15 and TRBJ1-6; D remains unclear. Trimming pared 3 bases from V and 7 bases from J, leaving 7 bases between. CDR1 is LNHNV and CDR2 is YYDKDF in the germline V gene (reference sequence). CDR3 size: 13 residues. CDR3: CATSSRSNSPLHF. CDR3 in DNA: TGTGCCACCAGCAGCCGGTCCAATTCACCCCTCCACTTT. Filled out from reference TRBV15 and TRBJ1-6, the complete variable domain reads DAMVIQNPRYQVTQFGKPVTLSCSQTLNHNVMYWYQQKSSQAPKLLFHYYDKDFNNEADTPDNFQSRRPNTSFCFLDIRSPGLGDTAMYLCATSSRSNSPLHFGNGTRLTVT.

In the case of this clone: The junction differs from germline at one of its ends, possibly a read error. The V and J genes are TRBV2 and TRBJ1-2, with D maybe TRBD1 (5 bases). Looked up from germline, CDR1 is SNHLY and CDR2 is FYNNEI. The CDR3 is 11 residues long. The CDR3 DNA sequence: TGTGCCAGCGGAAAAGGGGTCAGGGCCCCCTTC. This gives the protein CASGKGVRAPF.

In this sample, this clone turned up a few times. CDR3 in DNA: TGTGCCAGCAGCTGGACAGGGGCCCGGATGGTACAAGAGACCCAGTACTTC. The encoded protein is CASSWTGARMVQETQYF. The V gene is TRBV11-3, the J gene TRBJ2-5; 9 nucleotides line up with TRBD1. After removal of 4 bases from V and 2 bases from J, the junction contained 11 bases not matched to a gene. CDR1 is SGHNT and CDR2 is YENEEA in the germline V gene. CDR3 length: 17 residues.

The chain couples TRBV28 to TRBJ1-2; 7 nucleotides agree with TRBD1. The germline V gene encodes CDR1 MDHEN and CDR2 SYDVKM. This CDR3 has 13 residues. V trimming: 6 bases; J trimming: 7 bases; junction bases outside the gene matches: 8. CDR3 bases: TGTGCCAGCAGGAGACAGGGCCTCGTTGGCTACACCTTC. As protein: CASRRQGLVGYTF.

This clone was recorded a few times. This chain links TRBV4-3 with TRBJ1-1; weak D call: TRBD1 (6 bases). V lost 1 base and J lost 0, with 12 bases in between. The CDR3 totals 16 residues. Germline-derived CDR1 and CDR2 are LGHNA and YSLEER. This CDR3 is CASSQGGHTLNTEAFF. The CDR3 bases are TGCGCCAGCAGCCAAGGGGGGCATACCCTGAACACTGAAGCTTTCTTT.

This chain joins TRBV9 and TRBJ1-1; no clear D gene. The CDR3 length is 10 residues. Germline lookup yields CDR1 SGDLS and CDR2 YYNGEE. With 7 bases removed from V and 1 base from J, the gap between germline ends came to 2 bases. CDR3 in DNA: TGTGCCAGCCGGAACACTGAAGCTTTCTTT. Its translation is CASRNTEAFF.